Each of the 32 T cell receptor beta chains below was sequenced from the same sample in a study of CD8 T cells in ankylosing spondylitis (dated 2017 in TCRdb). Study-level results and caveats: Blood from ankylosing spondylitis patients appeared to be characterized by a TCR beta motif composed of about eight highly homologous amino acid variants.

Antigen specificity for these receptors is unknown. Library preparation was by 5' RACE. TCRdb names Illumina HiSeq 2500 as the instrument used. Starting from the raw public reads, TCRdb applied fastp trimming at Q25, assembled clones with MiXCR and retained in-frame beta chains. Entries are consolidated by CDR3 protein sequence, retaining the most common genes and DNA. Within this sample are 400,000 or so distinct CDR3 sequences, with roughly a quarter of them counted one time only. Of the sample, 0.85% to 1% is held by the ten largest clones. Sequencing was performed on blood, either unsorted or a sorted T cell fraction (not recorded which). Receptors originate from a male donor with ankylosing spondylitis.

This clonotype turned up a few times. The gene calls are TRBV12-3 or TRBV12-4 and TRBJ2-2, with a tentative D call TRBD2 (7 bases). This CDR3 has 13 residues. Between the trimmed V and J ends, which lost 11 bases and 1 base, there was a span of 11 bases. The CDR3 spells CAGGGLNTGELFF. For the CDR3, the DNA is TGTGCCGGGGGGGGCTTGAACACCGGGGAGCTGTTTTTT.

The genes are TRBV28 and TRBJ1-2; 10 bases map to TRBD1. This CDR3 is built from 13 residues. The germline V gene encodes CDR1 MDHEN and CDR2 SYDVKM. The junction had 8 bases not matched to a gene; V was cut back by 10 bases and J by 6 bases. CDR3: CATTDRGLNGYTF. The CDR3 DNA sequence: TGTGCCACCACTGACAGGGGGCTTAATGGCTACACCTTC.

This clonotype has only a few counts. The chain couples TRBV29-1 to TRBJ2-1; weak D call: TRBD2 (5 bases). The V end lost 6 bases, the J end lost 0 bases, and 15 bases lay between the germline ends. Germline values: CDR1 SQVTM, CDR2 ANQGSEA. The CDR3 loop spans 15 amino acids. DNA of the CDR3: TGCAGCGTCCCAGACTATCCGAGCTCCTACAATGAGCAGTTCTTC. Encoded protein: CSVPDYPSSYNEQFF.

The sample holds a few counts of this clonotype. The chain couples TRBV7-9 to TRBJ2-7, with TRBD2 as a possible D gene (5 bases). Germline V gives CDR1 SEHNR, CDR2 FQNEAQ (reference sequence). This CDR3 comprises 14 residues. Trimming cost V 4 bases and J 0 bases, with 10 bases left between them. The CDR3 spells CASSSGVNSYEQYF. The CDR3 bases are TGTGCCAGCAGCTCCGGGGTAAACTCCTACGAGCAGTACTTC.

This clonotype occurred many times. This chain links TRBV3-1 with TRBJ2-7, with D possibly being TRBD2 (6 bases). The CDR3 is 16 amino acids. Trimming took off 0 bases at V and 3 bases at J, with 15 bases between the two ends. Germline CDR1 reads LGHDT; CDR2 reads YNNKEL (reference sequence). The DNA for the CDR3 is TGTGCCAGCAGCCAAGATGTGGCACAGGAGGGCTACGAGCAGTACTTC. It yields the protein CASSQDVAQEGYEQYF.

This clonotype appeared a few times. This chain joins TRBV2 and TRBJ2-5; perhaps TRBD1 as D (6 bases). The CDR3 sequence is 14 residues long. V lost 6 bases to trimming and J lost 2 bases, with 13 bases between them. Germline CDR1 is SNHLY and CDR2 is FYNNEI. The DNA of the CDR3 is TGTGCCAGCAGCCCAGGGGCTAGGCAAGAGACCCAGTACTTC. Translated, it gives CASSPGARQETQYF.

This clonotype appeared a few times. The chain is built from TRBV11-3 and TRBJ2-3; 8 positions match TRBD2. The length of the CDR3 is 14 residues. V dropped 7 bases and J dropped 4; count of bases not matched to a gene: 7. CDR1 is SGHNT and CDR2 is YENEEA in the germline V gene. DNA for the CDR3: TGTGCCAGCAACCTCGGGAGGGTTGCAGATACGCAGTATTTT. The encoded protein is CASNLGRVADTQYF. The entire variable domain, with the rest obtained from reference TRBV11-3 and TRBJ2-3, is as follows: EAGVVQSPRYKIIEKKQPVAFWCNPISGHNTLYWYLQNLGQGPELLIRYENEEAVDDSQLPKDRFSAERLKGVDSTLKIQPAELGDSAVYLCASNLGRVADTQYFGPGTRLTVL.

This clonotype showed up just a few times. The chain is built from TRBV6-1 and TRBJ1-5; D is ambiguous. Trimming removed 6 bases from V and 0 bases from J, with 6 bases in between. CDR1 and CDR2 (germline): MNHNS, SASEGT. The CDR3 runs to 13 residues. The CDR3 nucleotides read TGTGCCAGCAGGAACCCTAGCAATCAGCCCCAGCATTTT. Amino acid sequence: CASRNPSNQPQHF.

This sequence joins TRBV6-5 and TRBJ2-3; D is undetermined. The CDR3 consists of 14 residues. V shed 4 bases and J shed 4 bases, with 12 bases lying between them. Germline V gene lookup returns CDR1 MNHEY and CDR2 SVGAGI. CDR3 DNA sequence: TGTGCCAGCAGTTCCCCGGGCCTCCCAGATACGCAGTATTTT. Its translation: CASSSPGLPDTQYF.

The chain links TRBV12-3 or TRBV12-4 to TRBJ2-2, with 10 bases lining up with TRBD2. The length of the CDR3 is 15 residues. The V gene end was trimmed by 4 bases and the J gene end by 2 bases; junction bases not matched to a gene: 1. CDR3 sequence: CASSSLAGNTGELFF. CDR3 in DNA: TGTGCCAGCAGTTCACTAGCGGGAAACACCGGGGAGCTGTTTTTT.

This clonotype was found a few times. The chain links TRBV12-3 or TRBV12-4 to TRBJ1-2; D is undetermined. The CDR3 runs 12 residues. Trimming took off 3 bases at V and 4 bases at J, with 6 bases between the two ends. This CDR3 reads CASSFYSYGYTF. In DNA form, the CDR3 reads TGTGCCAGCAGTTTTTACAGCTATGGCTACACCTTC.

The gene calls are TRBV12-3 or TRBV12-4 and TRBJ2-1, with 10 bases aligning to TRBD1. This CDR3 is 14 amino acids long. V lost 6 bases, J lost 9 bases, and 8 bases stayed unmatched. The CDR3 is CASRYTGTGAEQFF. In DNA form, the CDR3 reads TGTGCCAGCAGGTATACCGGGACAGGGGCTGAGCAGTTCTTC.

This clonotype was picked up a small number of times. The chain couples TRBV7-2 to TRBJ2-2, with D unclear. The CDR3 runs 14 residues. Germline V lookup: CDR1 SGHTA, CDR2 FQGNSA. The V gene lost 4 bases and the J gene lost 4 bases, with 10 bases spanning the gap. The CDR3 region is CASSWSPRTGELFF. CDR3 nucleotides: TGTGCCAGCAGCTGGTCCCCCCGCACCGGGGAGCTGTTTTTT.

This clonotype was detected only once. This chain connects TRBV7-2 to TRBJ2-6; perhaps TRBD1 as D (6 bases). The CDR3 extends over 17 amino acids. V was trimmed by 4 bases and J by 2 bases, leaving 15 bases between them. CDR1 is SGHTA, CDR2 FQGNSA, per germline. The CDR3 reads CASSSGQLITGANVLTF. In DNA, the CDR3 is TGTGCCAGCAGCTCGGGACAATTAATCACTGGGGCCAACGTCCTGACTTTC. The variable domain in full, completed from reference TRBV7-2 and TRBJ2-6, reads GAGVSQSPSNKVTEKGKDVELRCDPISGHTALYWYRQSLGQGLEFLIYFQGNSAPDKSGLPSDRFSAERTGGSVSTLTIQRTQQEDSAVYLCASSSGQLITGANVLTFGAGSRLTVL.

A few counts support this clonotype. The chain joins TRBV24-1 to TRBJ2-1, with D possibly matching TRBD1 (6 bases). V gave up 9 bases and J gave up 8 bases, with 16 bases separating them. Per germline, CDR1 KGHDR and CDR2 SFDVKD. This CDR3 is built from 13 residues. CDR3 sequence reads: CATSGTSRHEQFF. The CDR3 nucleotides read TGTGCCACCTCTGGGACAAGCAGGCATGAGCAGTTCTTC.

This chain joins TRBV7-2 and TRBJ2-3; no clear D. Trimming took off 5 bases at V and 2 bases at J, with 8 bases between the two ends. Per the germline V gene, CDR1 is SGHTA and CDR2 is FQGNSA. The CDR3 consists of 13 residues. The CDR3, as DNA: TGTGCCAGCAGCACCAATACCACAGATACGCAGTATTTT. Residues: CASSTNTTDTQYF. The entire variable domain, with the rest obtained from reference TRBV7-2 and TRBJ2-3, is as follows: GAGVSQSPSNKVTEKGKDVELRCDPISGHTALYWYRQSLGQGLEFLIYFQGNSAPDKSGLPSDRFSAERTGGSVSTLTIQRTQQEDSAVYLCASSTNTTDTQYFGPGTRLTVL.

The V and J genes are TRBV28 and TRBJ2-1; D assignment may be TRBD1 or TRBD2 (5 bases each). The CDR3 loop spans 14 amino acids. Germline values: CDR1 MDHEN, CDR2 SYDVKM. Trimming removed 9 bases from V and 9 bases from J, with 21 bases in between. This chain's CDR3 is CASWGIGGRVEQFF. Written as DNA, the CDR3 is TGTGCCAGTTGGGGGATTGGGGGTCGAGTTGAGCAGTTCTTC. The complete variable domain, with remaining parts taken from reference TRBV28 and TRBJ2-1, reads DVKVTQSSRYLVKRTGEKVFLECVQDMDHENMFWYRQDPGLGLRLIYFSYDVKMKEKGDIPEGYSVSREKKERFSLILESASTNQTSMYLCASWGIGGRVEQFFGPGTRLTVL.

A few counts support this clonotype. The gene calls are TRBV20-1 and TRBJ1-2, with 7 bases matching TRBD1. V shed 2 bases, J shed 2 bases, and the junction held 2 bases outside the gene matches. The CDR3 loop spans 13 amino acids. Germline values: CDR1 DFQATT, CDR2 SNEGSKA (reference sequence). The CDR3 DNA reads TGCAGTGCTAGACCGGGACAGAACTATGGCTACACCTTC. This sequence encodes CSARPGQNYGYTF.

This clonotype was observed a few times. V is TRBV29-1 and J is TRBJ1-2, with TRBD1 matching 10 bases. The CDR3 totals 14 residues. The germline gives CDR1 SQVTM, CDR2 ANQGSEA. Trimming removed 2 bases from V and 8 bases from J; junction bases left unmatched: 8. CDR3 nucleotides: TGCAGCGTTGAACTCCGGGACAGGGGAGCCGGCTACACCTTC. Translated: CSVELRDRGAGYTF. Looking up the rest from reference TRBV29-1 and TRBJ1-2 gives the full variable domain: SAVISQKPSRDICQRGTSLTIQCQVDSQVTMMFWYRQQPGQSLTLIATANQGSEATYESGFVIDKFPISRPNLTFSTLTVSNMSPEDSSIYLCSVELRDRGAGYTFGSGTRLTVV.

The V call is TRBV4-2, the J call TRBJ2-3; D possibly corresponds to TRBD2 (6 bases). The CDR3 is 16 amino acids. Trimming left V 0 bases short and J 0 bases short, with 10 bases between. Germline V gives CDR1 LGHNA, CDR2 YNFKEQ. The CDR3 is CASSQEGRTSTDTQYF. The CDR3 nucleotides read TGTGCCAGCAGCCAAGAGGGGAGGACTAGCACAGATACGCAGTATTTT.

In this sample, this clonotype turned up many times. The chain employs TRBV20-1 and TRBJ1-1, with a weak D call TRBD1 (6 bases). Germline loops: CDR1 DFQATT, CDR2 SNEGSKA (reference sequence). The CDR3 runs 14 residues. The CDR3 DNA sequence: TGCAGCGGTACCCTGGACAGCTTGAACACTGAAGCTTTCTTT. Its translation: CSGTLDSLNTEAFF.

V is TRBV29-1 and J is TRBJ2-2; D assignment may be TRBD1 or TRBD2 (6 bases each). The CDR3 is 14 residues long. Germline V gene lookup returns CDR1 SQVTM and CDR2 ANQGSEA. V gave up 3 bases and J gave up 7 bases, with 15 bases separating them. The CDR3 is CSVDGGRRVGELFF. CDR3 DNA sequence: TGCAGCGTTGATGGGGGGCGTAGGGTCGGGGAGCTGTTTTTT.

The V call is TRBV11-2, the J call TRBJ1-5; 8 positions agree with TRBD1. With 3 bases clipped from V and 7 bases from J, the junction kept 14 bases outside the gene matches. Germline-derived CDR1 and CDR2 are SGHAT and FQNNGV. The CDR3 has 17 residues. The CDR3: CASSFDPGQALGQPQHF. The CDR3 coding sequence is TGTGCCAGCAGCTTCGATCCGGGACAGGCTTTAGGGCAGCCCCAGCATTTT.

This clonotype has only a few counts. In DNA form, the CDR3 reads TGTGCCAGCAGCTTAGCGGGCCACAATGAGCAGTTCTTC. Translation gives CASSLAGHNEQFF. J is TRBJ2-1 and V is TRBV11-2, with D unresolved. Germline V gene data show CDR1 as SGHAT and CDR2 as FQNNGV. V dropped 1 base and J dropped 5 bases, with 6 bases sitting between them. The CDR3 totals 13 residues.

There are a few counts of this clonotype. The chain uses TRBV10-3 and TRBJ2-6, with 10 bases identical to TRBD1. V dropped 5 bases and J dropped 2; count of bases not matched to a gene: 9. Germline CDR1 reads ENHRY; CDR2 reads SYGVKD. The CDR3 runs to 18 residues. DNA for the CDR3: TGTGCCATCAGTCCGTCCCGGGACAGGGGCCCTGGGGCCAACGTCCTGACTTTC. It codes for CAISPSRDRGPGANVLTF.

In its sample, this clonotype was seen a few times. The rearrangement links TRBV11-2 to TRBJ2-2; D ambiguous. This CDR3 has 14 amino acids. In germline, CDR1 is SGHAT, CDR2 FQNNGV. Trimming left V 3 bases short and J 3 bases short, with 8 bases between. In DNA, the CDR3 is TGTGCCAGCAGCTTGAGTAGGGACACCGGGGAGCTGTTTTTT. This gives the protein CASSLSRDTGELFF.

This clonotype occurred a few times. In nucleotides, the CDR3 is TGTGCCAGCAGCAACACAGGGGGCTATGGCTACACCTTC. It yields the protein CASSNTGGYGYTF. V and J are TRBV11-2 and TRBJ1-2, with 8 positions matching TRBD1. The ends lost 5 bases at V and 4 bases at J; junction bases unmatched: 3. Germline CDR1 and CDR2: SGHAT and FQNNGV. The CDR3 contains 13 residues.

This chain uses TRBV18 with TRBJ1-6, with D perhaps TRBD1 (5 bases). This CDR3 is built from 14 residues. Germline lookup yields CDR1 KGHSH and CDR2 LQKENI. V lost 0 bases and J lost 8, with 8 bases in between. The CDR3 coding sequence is TGTGCCAGCTCACCACCGTTGGGGGATTCACCCCTCCACTTT. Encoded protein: CASSPPLGDSPLHF.

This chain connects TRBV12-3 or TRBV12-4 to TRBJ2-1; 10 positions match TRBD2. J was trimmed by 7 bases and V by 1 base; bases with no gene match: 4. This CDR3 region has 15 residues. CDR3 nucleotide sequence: TGTGCCAGCAGTTTAGTTCTAGCGGGAGCTAATGAGCAGTTCTTC. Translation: CASSLVLAGANEQFF.

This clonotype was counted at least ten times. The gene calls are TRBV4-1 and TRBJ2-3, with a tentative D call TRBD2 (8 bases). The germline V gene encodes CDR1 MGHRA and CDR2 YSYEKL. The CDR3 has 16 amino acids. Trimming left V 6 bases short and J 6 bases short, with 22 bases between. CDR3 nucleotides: TGCGCCAGCAGTCGGGAGGGGGCGAAACTCCTTGATACGCAGTATTTT. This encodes CASSREGAKLLDTQYF.

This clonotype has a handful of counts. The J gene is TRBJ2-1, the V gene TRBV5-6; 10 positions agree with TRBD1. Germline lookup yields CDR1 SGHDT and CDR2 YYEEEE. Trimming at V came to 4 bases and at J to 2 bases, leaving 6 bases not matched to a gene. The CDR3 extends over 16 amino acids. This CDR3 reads CASSTPGQGPYNEQFF. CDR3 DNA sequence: TGTGCCAGCAGCACCCCGGGACAGGGGCCCTACAATGAGCAGTTCTTC.

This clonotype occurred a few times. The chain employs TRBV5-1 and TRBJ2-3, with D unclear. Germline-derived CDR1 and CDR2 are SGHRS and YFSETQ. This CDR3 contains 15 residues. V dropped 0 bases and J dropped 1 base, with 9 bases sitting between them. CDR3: CASSLAPARTDTQYF. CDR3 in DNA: TGCGCCAGCAGCTTGGCCCCTGCGCGCACAGATACGCAGTATTTT.